The 22 T cell receptor beta chains below all came from one sample that was sequenced in a study of cytomegalovirus exposure and HLA in healthy donors. The table came from immunoSEQ multiplex PCR; TCRdb's copy has only in-frame clones and leaves some out. The sample includes about 240,000 clones, approximately 84% of them seen just once. Sequencing was carried out using PBMCs. Every receptor here comes from a woman in her 30s in good health and CMV-seropositive.

The V and J genes are TRBV19 and TRBJ1-5, with 7 bases aligning to TRBD1. V trimming: 5 bases; J trimming: 0 bases; junction bases outside the gene matches: 7. The germline V gene encodes CDR1 LNHDA and CDR2 SQIVND (reference sequence). The CDR3 totals 16 residues. The CDR3 protein is CASSDKTGISNQPQHF. CDR3 bases: TGTGCCAGTAGTGACAAGACAGGGATTAGCAATCAGCCCCAGCATTTT.

The chain links TRBV4-1 to TRBJ1-4; no clear D gene. V was trimmed by 0 bases and J by 3 bases, leaving 8 bases between them. The germline gives CDR1 MGHRA, CDR2 YSYEKL. The CDR3 length is 15 residues. The CDR3: CASSQDRRSNEKLFF. CDR3 DNA sequence: TGCGCCAGCAGCCAAGATCGGCGGTCTAATGAAAAACTGTTTTTT.

There are a few counts of this clone. The J gene is TRBJ2-7, the V gene TRBV5-6, with D possibly matching TRBD2 (5 bases). Germline V gene sequence: CDR1 SGHDT, CDR2 YYEEEE. This CDR3 region has 14 residues. V was pared by 4 bases and J by 1 base, with 12 bases between. The CDR3 loop is CASSPVGVSYEQYF. The CDR3 DNA reads TGTGCCAGCAGCCCCGTGGGAGTGTCCTACGAGCAGTACTTC.

The chain joins TRBV15 to TRBJ1-1; D remains ambiguous. Germline CDR1 LNHNV, CDR2 YYDKDF (reference sequence). Trimming removed 0 bases from V and 11 bases from J, with 10 bases in between. The length of the CDR3 is 12 residues. Here the CDR3 DNA reads TGTGCCACCAGCAGAGATTTCTCCCTGGCTTTCTTT. Amino acid sequence: CATSRDFSLAFF.

This clone is a singleton in its sample. The chain combines TRBV28 with TRBJ2-7; D possibly corresponds to TRBD1 (6 bases). This CDR3 is 13 amino acids long. V dropped 5 bases and J dropped 1 base, with 9 bases sitting between them. Germline V gene sequence: CDR1 MDHEN, CDR2 SYDVKM. CDR3 sequence reads: CASSIQGSYEQYF. The CDR3 bases are TGTGCCAGCAGTATACAGGGATCCTACGAGCAGTACTTC.

The chain joins TRBV29-1 to TRBJ2-7; D might be TRBD1 (6 bases). Germline-derived CDR1 and CDR2 are SQVTM and ANQGSEA. V lost 3 bases and J lost 5, with 11 bases in between. This CDR3 comprises 12 residues. The CDR3 sequence is CSVDTGLDEQYF. DNA of the CDR3: TGCAGCGTTGATACAGGGTTGGACGAGCAGTACTTC.

This sequence joins TRBV4-1 and TRBJ2-3, with a possible D match to TRBD2 (5 bases). Germline CDR1 is MGHRA and CDR2 is YSYEKL. V shed 2 bases and J shed 2 bases, with 14 bases lying between them. This CDR3 region has 16 residues. The chain's CDR3 is CASSQPPGKLTDTQYF. The DNA of the CDR3 is TGCGCCAGCAGCCAACCCCCGGGGAAACTCACAGATACGCAGTATTTT.

This rearrangement joins TRBV27 to TRBJ2-7, with D maybe TRBD2 (6 bases). Trimming took off 5 bases at V and 5 bases at J, with 13 bases between the two ends. The CDR3 runs to 13 residues. Germline V gives CDR1 MNHEY, CDR2 SMNVEV (reference sequence). CDR3 in DNA: TGTGCCAGCAGTCAGACTAGTTCCCACGAGCAGTACTTC. Translation gives CASSQTSSHEQYF.

This sequence joins TRBV7-9 and TRBJ1-1, with D uncertain. This CDR3 is 13 amino acids long. In germline, CDR1 is SEHNR, CDR2 FQNEAQ (reference sequence). The V and J ends lost 5 bases and 0 bases respectively, with 7 bases between them. CDR3 nucleotide sequence: TGTGCCAGCAGCAGACTACTGAACACTGAAGCTTTCTTT. Protein sequence: CASSRLLNTEAFF. Supplemented by reference TRBV7-9 and TRBJ1-1, the full variable domain reads DTGVSQNPRHKITKRGQNVTFRCDPISEHNRLYWYRQTLGQGPEFLTYFQNEAQLEKSRLLSDRFSAERPKGSFSTLEIQRTEQGDSAMYLCASSRLLNTEAFFGQGTRLTVV.

The chain has TRBV19 and TRBJ2-7; TRBD2 matches 8 bases. The CDR3 extends over 14 amino acids. Germline-derived CDR1 and CDR2 are LNHDA and SQIVND (reference sequence). The ends lost 2 bases at V and 3 bases at J; junction bases unmatched: 3. CDR3 amino acids: CASSISGSLYEQYF. The CDR3 DNA sequence: TGTGCCAGTAGTATAAGCGGGAGCCTCTACGAGCAGTACTTC.

CDR3 bases: TGTGCCAGCCGACGAGAGGTTCCCTCCTACAATGAGCAGTTCTTC. It translates to CASRREVPSYNEQFF. The rearrangement joins TRBV2 to TRBJ2-1; unclear D gene. Germline assignment: CDR1 SNHLY and CDR2 FYNNEI. V lost 8 bases, J lost 0 bases, and 14 bases lay in between. This CDR3 region has 15 residues.

This chain uses TRBV2 with TRBJ2-7; the D is unclear. Germline V gene data show CDR1 as SNHLY and CDR2 as FYNNEI. The length of the CDR3 is 13 residues. V shed 7 bases and J shed 6 bases, with 16 bases lying between them. The CDR3 here is CASISSLVGEQYF. CDR3 nucleotides: TGTGCCAGCATCAGTAGCTTAGTGGGCGAGCAGTACTTC.

The chain uses TRBV29-1 and TRBJ2-7, with TRBD2 identical over 14 bases. Looked up from germline, CDR1 is SQVTM and CDR2 is ANQGSEA. With 6 bases clipped from V and 2 bases from J, the junction kept 6 bases outside the gene matches. This CDR3 spans 15 amino acids. The CDR3 DNA reads TGCAGCGTCGGACTAGCGGGAGGCCTCACCTACGAGCAGTACTTC. Translating gives CSVGLAGGLTYEQYF.

The V call is TRBV30, the J call TRBJ1-1; D unresolved. The CDR3 has 13 amino acids. CDR1 GTSNPN and CDR2 SVGIG come from the germline V gene (reference sequence). With 0 bases removed from V and 7 bases from J, the gap between germline ends came to 12 bases. The CDR3 spells CAWSVAVTGEAFF. The CDR3 bases are TGTGCCTGGAGTGTAGCGGTGACTGGTGAAGCTTTCTTT.

The V gene is TRBV19, the J gene TRBJ2-5; 10 bases fit TRBD1. The germline CDR1 and CDR2 sequences are LNHDA and SQIVND (reference sequence). V lost 7 bases to trimming and J lost 1 base; unmatched junction nucleotides: 3. The CDR3 loop spans 14 amino acids. CDR3 DNA: TGTGCCAGTACGGACAGGGGGATCCAAGAGACCCAGTACTTC. This codes for CASTDRGIQETQYF.

CDR3 in amino acids: CASSIVQGEGRDTQYF. The CDR3, as DNA: TGTGCCAGTAGTATAGTGCAGGGGGAAGGAAGGGATACGCAGTATTTT. The rearrangement links TRBV19 to TRBJ2-3, with TRBD1 identical over 7 bases. The CDR3 consists of 16 residues. The ends lost 1 base at V and 6 bases at J; junction bases unmatched: 10. Germline-derived CDR1 and CDR2 are LNHDA and SQIVND (reference sequence).

The chain carries TRBV6-1 and TRBJ2-5; a possible D gene is TRBD1 (7 bases). Germline V gene lookup returns CDR1 MNHNS and CDR2 SASEGT. The CDR3 runs 14 residues. Trimming took 6 bases from V and 3 from J, leaving 14 bases between them. CDR3 amino acids: CASRWQGGKETQYF. The CDR3 bases are TGTGCCAGCAGGTGGCAGGGGGGAAAAGAGACCCAGTACTTC.

The rearrangement links TRBV2 to TRBJ2-5; 13 bases fit TRBD2. The V segment lost 7 bases and the J segment 4 bases; nucleotides outside the gene matches: 12. Germline CDR1 SNHLY, CDR2 FYNNEI. CDR3 size: 17 residues. The CDR3: CASTLGLAGMLSETQYF. DNA for the CDR3: TGTGCCAGCACCCTGGGACTAGCGGGAATGTTATCAGAGACCCAGTACTTC.

This chain connects TRBV9 to TRBJ2-5, with 8 positions matching TRBD2. Germline CDR1 reads SGDLS; CDR2 reads YYNGEE. The ends lost 3 bases at V and 5 bases at J; junction bases unmatched: 9. This CDR3 spans 15 amino acids. The CDR3 sequence is CASSGGGTRAETQYF. The CDR3 DNA reads TGTGCCAGCAGCGGTGGTGGGACTAGGGCTGAGACCCAGTACTTC.

The chain combines TRBV10-1 with TRBJ2-1; 8 nucleotides align to TRBD2. The CDR3 runs to 14 residues. Germline V gives CDR1 WNHNN, CDR2 SYGVQD (reference sequence). The V segment lost 2 bases and the J segment 12 bases; nucleotides outside the gene matches: 9. As DNA, the CDR3 is TGCGCCAGCAGTGAGAATTCCGGACTAGCCGGGCAGTTCTTC. Protein: CASSENSGLAGQFF.

This rearrangement joins TRBV5-1 to TRBJ2-1; TRBD2 matches at 11 bases. The CDR3 consists of 15 residues. V lost 0 bases to trimming and J lost 7 bases; unmatched junction nucleotides: 3. From germline, CDR1 is SGHRS and CDR2 YFSETQ. The CDR3: CASSLVAGGPNEQFF. Here the CDR3 DNA reads TGCGCCAGCAGCTTGGTAGCGGGAGGGCCTAATGAGCAGTTCTTC.

The chain joins TRBV19 to TRBJ2-7; weak D call: TRBD1 (6 bases). The CDR3 covers 13 residues. Germline CDR1 reads LNHDA; CDR2 reads SQIVND (reference sequence). Trimming shortened V by 3 bases and J by 5 bases, and 11 bases separated the two germline ends. The CDR3 loop reads CASSIQGSDEQYF. For the CDR3, the DNA is TGTGCCAGTAGTATTCAGGGGTCCGACGAGCAGTACTTC.